The clone carrying this T cell receptor beta chain was detected a few times. Clones were sequenced by immunoSEQ multiplex PCR, and TCRdb holds only the in-frame ones, with some missing. The data show over 450,000 clones, with nearly 90% seen just once and roughly 0.92% held by the top ten. The data belong to a study of blood T cell repertoires in COVID-19. The CDR3 extends over 16 amino acids. The V end lost 5 bases, the J end lost 0 bases, and 16 bases lay between the germline ends. CDR1 is LGHDT, CDR2 YNNKEL, per germline (reference sequence). The sequence was collected from a young man with COVID-19, enrolled during active disease. The chain uses TRBV3-1 (or the pseudogene TRBV3-2) and TRBJ1-1, with D perhaps matching TRBD1 (5 bases). The sample comprised peripheral blood. In DNA form, the CDR3 reads TGTGCCAGCAGCGGTTACTCAGGGTGGGTGAACACTGAAGCTTTCTTT. Translation: CASSGYSGWVNTEAFF.